These T cell receptor beta chains were read from a single sample in a study of PD-1 blockade in classical Hodgkin lymphoma. The assay was immunoSEQ multiplex PCR, and TCRdb's table has in-frame clones only and misses some. The sample has over 15,000 clones, 80% to 95% seen once; the top ten hold 6.9%. The specimen was peripheral blood mononuclear cells (PBMCs). The receptors here all came from a human donor with classical Hodgkin lymphoma. Both conserved end residues are part of each CDR3. The D gene is left open where the match is weak. Clone size is not always given. Where it is, it says once, few, many or a class for expanded clones.

V gene: TRBV6-1
D gene: NA
J gene: TRBJ2-1
clone size: once
CDR3 protein: CASSELEVPEQFF
CDR3 DNA: TGTGCCAGCAGTGAACTAGAAGTCCCTGAGCAGTTCTTC

V gene: TRBV7-9
D gene: TRBD2
J gene: TRBJ2-1
clone size: NA
CDR3 protein: CASSLSGLAGGPGEQFF
CDR3 DNA: TGTGCCAGCAGCTTAAGCGGACTAGCGGGAGGGCCGGGTGAGCAGTTCTTC

V gene: TRBV19
D gene: TRBD1
J gene: TRBJ1-4
clone size: NA
CDR3 protein: CASTPDRGNEKLFF
CDR3 DNA: TGTGCCAGTACTCCCGACAGGGGTAATGAAAAACTGTTTTTT

V gene: TRBV25-1
D gene: NA
J gene: TRBJ2-1
clone size: NA
CDR3 protein: CASSEGRYNEQFF
CDR3 DNA: TGTGCCAGCAGTGAGGGGCGGTACAATGAGCAGTTCTTC

V gene: TRBV19
D gene: NA
J gene: TRBJ2-2
clone size: NA
CDR3 protein: CASSVYIGARVGTTHTGELFF
CDR3 DNA: TGTGCCAGTAGTGTTTACATAGGGGCTAGGGTCGGGACAACTCACACCGGGGAGCTGTTTTTT

V gene: TRBV11-3
D gene: NA
J gene: TRBJ2-1
clone size: NA
CDR3 protein: CASSLGPYNEQFF
CDR3 DNA: TGTGCCAGCAGCTTAGGCCCGTACAATGAGCAGTTCTTC

V gene: TRBV19
D gene: TRBD1
J gene: TRBJ1-3
clone size: NA
CDR3 protein: CASSTDRAGNTIYF
CDR3 DNA: TGTGCCAGTAGCACAGACAGGGCTGGAAACACCATATATTTT

V gene: TRBV6-5
D gene: TRBD2
J gene: TRBJ2-1
clone size: NA
CDR3 protein: CASRGLAGGGEQFF
CDR3 DNA: TGTGCCAGCAGAGGACTAGCGGGAGGGGGTGAGCAGTTCTTC

V gene: TRBV6-1
D gene: NA
J gene: TRBJ1-1
clone size: NA
CDR3 protein: CASRRTVNTEAFF
CDR3 DNA: TGTGCCAGCAGGCGGACAGTGAACACTGAAGCTTTCTTT

V gene: TRBV1
D gene: NA
J gene: TRBJ2-3
clone size: NA
CDR3 protein: CTSSQTTSGSGPDTQYF
CDR3 DNA: TGCACCAGCAGCCAGACGACCAGCGGGAGTGGCCCAGATACGCAGTATTTT

V gene: TRBV29-1
D gene: NA
J gene: TRBJ1-1
clone size: NA
CDR3 protein: CSVYTGGRTEAFF
CDR3 DNA: TGCAGCGTTTATACGGGGGGCAGGACTGAAGCTTTCTTT

V gene: TRBV4-2
D gene: TRBD2
J gene: TRBJ2-5
clone size: once
CDR3 protein: CASSQETGGPKTQYF
CDR3 DNA: TGTGCCAGCAGCCAAGAGACGGGAGGGCCCAAGACCCAGTACTTC

V gene: TRBV2
D gene: NA
J gene: TRBJ2-5
clone size: NA
CDR3 protein: CAGSRIEGETQYF
CDR3 DNA: TGTGCCGGCAGTAGGATAGAGGGGGAGACCCAGTACTTC

V gene: TRBV6-6
D gene: NA
J gene: TRBJ1-4
clone size: NA
CDR3 protein: CASSYSGGINEKLFF
CDR3 DNA: TGTGCCAGCAGTTACTCAGGGGGAATCAATGAAAAACTGTTTTTT

V gene: TRBV5-5
D gene: NA
J gene: TRBJ2-1
clone size: NA
CDR3 protein: CASSLEEGRNEQFF
CDR3 DNA: TGTGCCAGCAGCTTGGAGGAAGGACGGAATGAGCAGTTCTTC